This T cell receptor beta chain appears in the sequencing data of a study of ipilimumab plus nivolumab after autologous stem cell transplantation. Patients got ipilimumab 1 mg/kg beginning 14 to 28 days post-transplant. TCRdb's copy holds only in-frame clones and misses some; the assay was immunoSEQ multiplex PCR. The table records tens of thousands of clones, 86% of them present only once. The length of the CDR3 is 16 residues. Trimming removed 1 base from V and 6 bases from J; junction bases left unmatched: 7. CDR1 is MGHRA and CDR2 is YSYEKL in the germline V gene. The TCR originated in a male donor with diffuse large B-cell lymphoma. The chain links TRBV4-1 to TRBJ2-1; 9 bases align to TRBD2. Material: PBMCs, obtained in a trial of ipilimumab plus nivolumab as post-transplant consolidation. The CDR3 here is CASSQVLGGGANEQFF. The CDR3 DNA sequence: TGCGCCAGCAGCCAAGTTCTGGGCGGGGGGGCCAATGAGCAGTTCTTC.